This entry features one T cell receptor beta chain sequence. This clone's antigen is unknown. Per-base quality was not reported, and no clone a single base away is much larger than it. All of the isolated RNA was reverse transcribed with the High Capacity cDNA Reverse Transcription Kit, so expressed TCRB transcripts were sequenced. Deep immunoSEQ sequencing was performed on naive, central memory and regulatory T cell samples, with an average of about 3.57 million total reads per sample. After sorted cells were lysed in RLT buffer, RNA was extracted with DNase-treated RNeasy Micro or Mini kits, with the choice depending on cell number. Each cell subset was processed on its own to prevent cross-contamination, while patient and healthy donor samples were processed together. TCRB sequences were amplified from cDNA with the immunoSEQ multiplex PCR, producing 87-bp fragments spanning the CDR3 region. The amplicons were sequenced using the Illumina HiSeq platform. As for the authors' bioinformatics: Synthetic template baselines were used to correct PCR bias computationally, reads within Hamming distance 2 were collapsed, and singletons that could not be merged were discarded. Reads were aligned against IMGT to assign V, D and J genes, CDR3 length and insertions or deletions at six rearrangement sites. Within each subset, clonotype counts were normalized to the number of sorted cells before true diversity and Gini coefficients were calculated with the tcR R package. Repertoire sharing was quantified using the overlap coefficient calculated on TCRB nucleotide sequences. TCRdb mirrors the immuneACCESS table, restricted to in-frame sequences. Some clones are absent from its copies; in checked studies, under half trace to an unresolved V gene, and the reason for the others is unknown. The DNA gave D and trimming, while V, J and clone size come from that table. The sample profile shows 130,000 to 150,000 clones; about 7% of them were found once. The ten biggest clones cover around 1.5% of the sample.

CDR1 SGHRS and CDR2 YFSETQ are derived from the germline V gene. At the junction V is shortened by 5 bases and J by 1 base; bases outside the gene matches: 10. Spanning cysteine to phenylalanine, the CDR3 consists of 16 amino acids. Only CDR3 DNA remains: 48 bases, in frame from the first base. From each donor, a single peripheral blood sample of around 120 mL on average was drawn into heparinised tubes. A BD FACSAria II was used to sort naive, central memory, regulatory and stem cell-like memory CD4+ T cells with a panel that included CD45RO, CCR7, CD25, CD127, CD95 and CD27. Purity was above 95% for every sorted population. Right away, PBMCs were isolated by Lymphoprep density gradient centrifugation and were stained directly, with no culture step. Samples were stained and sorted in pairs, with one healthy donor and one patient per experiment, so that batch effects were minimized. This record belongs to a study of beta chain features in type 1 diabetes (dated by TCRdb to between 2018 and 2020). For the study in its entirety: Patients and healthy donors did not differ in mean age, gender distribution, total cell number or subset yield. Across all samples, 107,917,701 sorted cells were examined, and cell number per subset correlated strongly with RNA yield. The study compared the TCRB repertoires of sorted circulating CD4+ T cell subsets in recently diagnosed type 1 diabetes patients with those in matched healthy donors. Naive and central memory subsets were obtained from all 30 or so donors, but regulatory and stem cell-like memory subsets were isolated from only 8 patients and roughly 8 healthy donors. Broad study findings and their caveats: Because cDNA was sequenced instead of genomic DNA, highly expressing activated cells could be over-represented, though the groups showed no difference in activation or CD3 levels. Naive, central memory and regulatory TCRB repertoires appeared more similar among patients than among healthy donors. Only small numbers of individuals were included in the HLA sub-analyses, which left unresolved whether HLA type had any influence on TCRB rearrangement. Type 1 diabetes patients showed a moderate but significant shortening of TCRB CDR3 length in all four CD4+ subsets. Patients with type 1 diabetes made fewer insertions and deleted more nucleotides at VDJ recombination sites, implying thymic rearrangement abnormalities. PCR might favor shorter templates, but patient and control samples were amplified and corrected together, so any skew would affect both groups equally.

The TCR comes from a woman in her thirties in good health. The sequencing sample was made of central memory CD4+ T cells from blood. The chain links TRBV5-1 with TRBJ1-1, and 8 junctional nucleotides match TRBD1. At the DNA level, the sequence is TGCGCCAGCAGTTTATCGGCGACAGGGGCGAACACTGAAGCTTTCTTT. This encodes CASSLSATGANTEAFF.